The 7 T cell receptor beta chains given below trace back to one sample, sequenced in a study of OX40 agonist ivuxolimab in advanced cancers. Assay: immunoSEQ multiplex PCR; the TCRdb copy retains only in-frame clones and omits some. This repertoire shows about 73,000 clones, about 80% found once; its top ten account for around 2.3%. The specimen comprised CD4+ or CD8+ T cells sorted from blood, sampled in a trial of the OX40 agonist ivuxolimab. All receptors derive from an adult with an advanced solid tumor such as melanoma, head and neck, liver or kidney cancer.

V is TRBV7-2 and J is TRBJ2-7; no clear D gene. Germline CDR1 reads SGHTA; CDR2 reads FQGNSA. The CDR3 extends over 16 amino acids. V was clipped by 0 bases and J by 0 bases, with 12 bases between them. The CDR3 loop reads CASSLAVGTSSYEQYF. The CDR3 DNA is TGTGCCAGCAGCTTAGCGGTAGGCACCTCCTCCTACGAGCAGTACTTC.

The chain is built from TRBV7-9 and TRBJ1-1, with 7 bases that match TRBD1. CDR1 and CDR2 (germline): SEHNR, FQNEAQ (reference sequence). This CDR3 is built from 17 residues. V gave up 2 bases and J gave up 2 bases; unmatched junction bases: 11. The CDR3 region has the DNA TGTGCCAGCAGCTTACGGATCCGCGGGACAGCCAACACTGAAGCTTTCTTT. Translated: CASSLRIRGTANTEAFF.

The rearrangement links TRBV5-4 to TRBJ2-1; D is ambiguous. The V and J ends lost 3 bases and 7 bases respectively, with 14 bases between them. Germline V gives CDR1 SGHNT, CDR2 YYREEE (reference sequence). The CDR3 extends over 14 amino acids. The CDR3 spells CASSSHTAVNEQFF. CDR3 DNA: TGTGCCAGCAGCTCACACACGGCGGTAAATGAGCAGTTCTTC.

This sequence joins TRBV5-1 and TRBJ2-3, with D possibly being TRBD2 (7 bases). Germline assignment: CDR1 SGHRS and CDR2 YFSETQ. This CDR3 has 16 residues. Trimming took 1 base from V and 4 from J, leaving 16 bases between them. The CDR3 sequence: CASSLISSGTPDTQYF. The CDR3 DNA follows: TGCGCCAGCAGCTTGATTTCCAGCGGGACACCAGATACGCAGTATTTT.

This rearrangement joins TRBV7-9 to TRBJ2-3; 10 bases map to TRBD1. The CDR3 covers 15 residues. CDR1 and CDR2 (germline): SEHNR, FQNEAQ (reference sequence). The V and J ends lost 6 bases and 2 bases, in that order; junction bases with no gene match: 5. The CDR3 DNA sequence: TGTGCCAGCAGTCGAGGACAGGGGGACACAGATACGCAGTATTTT. Protein: CASSRGQGDTDTQYF.

This clone is a singleton in its sample. CDR3 sequence: CASSVAPGTGTDTQYF. Written as DNA, the CDR3 is TGTGCCAGCAGCGTAGCCCCTGGGACAGGGACAGATACGCAGTATTTT. V gene TRBV9 combines with J gene TRBJ2-3; 9 bases line up with TRBD1. This CDR3 is 16 amino acids long. V shed 0 bases, J shed 3 bases, and the junction held 5 bases outside the gene matches. Germline CDR1 and CDR2: SGDLS and YYNGEE.

The rearrangement links TRBV11-1 to TRBJ1-1; D gene uncertain. V lost 4 bases and J 2 bases, leaving 14 bases between the germline ends. Germline CDR1 SGHAT, CDR2 FQDESV (reference sequence). CDR3 length: 15 residues. DNA for the CDR3: TGTGCCAGCAGCTCCCGGGAAGCCATTAACACTGAAGCTTTCTTT. This sequence encodes CASSSREAINTEAFF.